These T cell receptor beta chains were read from a single sample in a study of T cells in Graves' hyperthyroidism and ophthalmopathy. TCRdb itself ran the multiplex PCR reads through MiXCR, one entry per CDR3 protein. The repertoire holds around 600,000 distinct CDR3 sequences, with 13% to 15% as singletons. Sequenced: blood. The receptors originated from a woman between 18 and 29 years old with Graves' ophthalmopathy. Each CDR3 is given with its conserved first and last residue. A D gene is named only where the DNA matches it firmly. Not every row has a clone size; where given, it reads once, few, many or a size class.

clone_size j_call d_call v_call cdr3_aa cdr3_nt
few TRBJ1-1 TRBD1 TRBV19 CASSSGGTENTEAFF TGTGCCAGTAGTAGTGGCGGGACAGAGAACACTGAAGCTTTCTTT
many TRBJ2-1 TRBD2 TRBV29-1 CSVSSGRASYNEQFF TGCAGCGTTTCTAGCGGGAGGGCCTCCTACAATGAGCAGTTCTTC
many TRBJ1-2 NA TRBV27 CASRTQWAGGYTF TGTGCCAGCAGGACCCAATGGGCAGGGGGCTACACCTTC
few TRBJ2-3 NA TRBV6-2/TRBV6-3 CASSPISAGGTDTQYF TGTGCCAGCAGTCCAATTTCCGCCGGAGGGACAGATACGCAGTATTTT
many TRBJ1-2 TRBD1 TRBV2 CASGGDSFYGYTF TGTGCCAGCGGGGGGGACAGCTTCTATGGCTACACCTTC
NA TRBJ1-4 NA TRBV4-1 CASSQGGTGRTNEKLFF TGCGCCAGCAGCCAAGGGGGCACGGGGAGAACTAATGAAAAACTGTTTTTT
many TRBJ2-3 NA TRBV7-2 CASSRWGEALGYTDTQYF TGTGCCAGCAGCCGTTGGGGGGAAGCGTTGGGCTACACAGATACGCAGTATTTT
many TRBJ2-5 NA TRBV20-1 CSARSPQETQYF TGCAGTGCTAGGTCCCCGCAAGAGACCCAGTACTTC
many TRBJ2-7 NA TRBV10-3 CAISDISYEQYF TGTGCCATCAGTGACATCTCCTACGAGCAGTACTTC
many TRBJ1-4 NA TRBV7-2 CASSLEWTENGKLFF TGTGCCAGCAGCTTGGAATGGACAGAGAACGGAAAACTGTTTTTT
NA TRBJ2-3 NA TRBV2 CASTGGGSPHTQYF TGTGCCAGCACGGGGGGCGGGAGCCCTCATACGCAGTATTTT
many TRBJ2-2 NA TRBV19 CASRATGITANTGELFF TGTGCCAGTAGGGCTACAGGTATCACGGCGAACACCGGGGAGCTGTTTTTT
many TRBJ2-5 NA TRBV3-1 CASSQVPPETQYF TGTGCCAGCAGCCAAGTCCCTCCCGAGACCCAGTACTTC
many TRBJ2-1 NA TRBV14 CASSSGSGYNEQFF TGTGCCAGCAGCTCCGGCTCGGGGTACAATGAGCAGTTCTTC
many TRBJ1-1 NA TRBV12-3/TRBV12-4 CASSFLQTNTEAFF TGTGCCAGCAGTTTCCTACAGACGAACACTGAAGCTTTCTTT
many TRBJ1-2 NA TRBV4-1 CASSRVPGSENYGYTF TGCGCCAGCAGCCGAGTCCCAGGGAGCGAAAACTATGGCTACACCTTC
many TRBJ1-1 TRBD1 TRBV15 CATSRDLRTGNTEAFF TGTGCCACCAGCAGAGATCTAAGGACAGGGAACACTGAAGCTTTCTTT
NA TRBJ1-1 TRBD1 TRBV6-2/TRBV6-3 CASRPGTGTTEAFF TGTGCCAGCAGACCGGGGACAGGGACCACTGAAGCTTTCTTT
many TRBJ1-1 NA TRBV28 CATLFRNTEAFF TGTGCCACTCTGTTTAGGAACACTGAAGCTTTCTTT
many TRBJ2-1 NA TRBV29-1 CSVSGAFSGSYNEQFF TGCAGCGTTTCCGGTGCGTTCTCGGGCTCCTACAATGAGCAGTTCTTC
many TRBJ2-7 TRBD1 TRBV24-1 CATSGDRAYEQYF TGTGCCACCAGTGGGGACAGGGCCTACGAGCAGTACTTC
many TRBJ2-1 NA TRBV29-1 CSVDLDQYYNEQFF TGCAGCGTTGATTTGGACCAGTACTACAATGAGCAGTTCTTC
NA TRBJ1-2 NA TRBV19 CASRKGVNYGYTF TGTGCCAGTAGGAAGGGGGTTAACTATGGCTACACCTTC
few TRBJ2-2 TRBD2 TRBV6-2/TRBV6-3 CASSYRLAGAFSGELFF TGTGCCAGCAGTTACCGACTAGCGGGAGCCTTCAGCGGGGAGCTGTTTTTT
many TRBJ2-1 NA TRBV28 CASSLDDMQQFF TGTGCCAGCAGTCTGGACGATATGCAGCAGTTCTTC
NA TRBJ2-2 NA TRBV9 CASSVGQRGPNTGELFF TGTGCCAGCAGCGTAGGGCAGAGGGGTCCGAACACCGGGGAGCTGTTTTTT
many TRBJ1-2 NA TRBV12-3/TRBV12-4 CASSPRSRNYGYTF TGTGCCAGCAGTCCCCGTTCGCGTAACTATGGCTACACCTTC
NA TRBJ2-7 TRBD1 TRBV9 CASSVLPGQGAYEQYF TGTGCCAGCAGCGTGTTACCGGGACAGGGGGCCTACGAGCAGTACTTC
many TRBJ2-7 NA TRBV7-9 CASRAPGRSYEQYF TGTGCCAGCCGAGCCCCAGGGAGGTCCTACGAGCAGTACTTC
NA TRBJ1-5 NA TRBV28 CASLSQGSNQPQHF TGTGCCAGCCTGTCACAGGGCTCCAATCAGCCCCAGCATTTT
NA TRBJ2-1 NA TRBV7-9 CASRHAAGYAGEEQFF TGTGCCAGCAGACATGCGGCAGGGTACGCCGGCGAGGAGCAGTTCTTC
many TRBJ2-7 NA TRBV2 CASSDTRGNYEQYF TGTGCCAGCAGTGATACCCGCGGAAACTACGAGCAGTACTTC
few TRBJ1-2 NA TRBV4-3 CASSQLRREGYTF TGCGCCAGCAGCCAACTCCGACGGGAGGGCTACACCTTC
many TRBJ2-7 TRBD2 TRBV9 CASSVAGLADSYEQYF TGTGCCAGCAGCGTGGCCGGACTAGCGGACTCCTACGAGCAGTACTTC
many TRBJ1-1 NA TRBV6-1 CASRSDGTEAFF TGTGCCAGCCGGAGCGACGGCACTGAAGCTTTCTTT
few TRBJ2-5 NA TRBV6-6 CASSYGTPSETQYF TGTGCCAGCAGTTACGGGACTCCCTCAGAGACCCAGTACTTC
NA TRBJ1-5 NA TRBV5-6 CASSLGGGGSNQPQHF TGTGCCAGCAGCTTGGGTGGTGGGGGTAGCAATCAGCCCCAGCATTTT
many TRBJ2-2 NA TRBV24-1 CATSDLNRVDNTGELFF TGTGCCACCAGTGATTTGAATCGAGTGGACAACACCGGGGAGCTGTTTTTT
few TRBJ2-6 TRBD2 TRBV12-3/TRBV12-4 CASSRTGGGANVLTF TGTGCCAGCAGTCGGACGGGGGGAGGGGCCAACGTCCTGACTTTC
many TRBJ2-1 NA TRBV9 CASGRSDEQFF TGTGCCAGCGGGAGGAGCGATGAGCAGTTCTTC
NA TRBJ2-7 TRBD1 TRBV7-6 CASSPGTELYEQYF TGTGCCAGCAGCCCCGGGACAGAACTCTACGAGCAGTACTTC
many TRBJ2-1 TRBD2 TRBV7-9 CASSLALWTSGSYNEQFF TGTGCCAGCAGCTTAGCTCTTTGGACTAGCGGGAGTTACAATGAGCAGTTCTTC
many TRBJ2-1 NA TRBV19 CASSRQTSPLGNEQFF TGTGCCAGTAGTAGACAGACGAGCCCTCTTGGCAATGAGCAGTTCTTC
many TRBJ2-7 TRBD2 TRBV20-1 CSAKAGGLYEQYF TGCAGTGCTAAGGCGGGAGGTTTGTACGAGCAGTACTTC